This T cell receptor beta chain emerged from a study of long-term antiretroviral therapy in people with HIV. At survey level, the immunoSEQ assay was run in its v3.0 version. Using immunoSEQ multiplex PCR, the repertoire was profiled, and TCRdb retains in-frame clones only, with some absent. The table records roughly 38,000 clones, approximately 80% of them present only once. This clone has only one observation. The CDR3 loop spans 13 amino acids. Trimming removed 11 bases from V and 5 bases from J, with 18 bases in between. CDR1 and CDR2 from the germline V gene are ENHRY and SYGVKD. The input for sequencing was unsorted PBMCs, taken 0.3 years after starting antiretroviral therapy. The sequence was obtained from a man younger than 35 with HIV. V and J are TRBV10-3 and TRBJ2-5, with a weak D call TRBD2 (7 bases). The CDR3 region is CAGGAGPRETQYF. The CDR3 DNA is TGTGCCGGGGGGGCGGGGCCTCGGGAGACCCAGTACTTC.